The present entry profiles one T cell receptor beta chain with its context. The target antigen is unknown. The data derive from a study of T-cell memory formation after mild COVID-19. On the study more broadly: Largely, the TCR clusters proved donor specific. Study-wide findings and caveats: Pre-infection memory contained some responding clones, which suggested that cross-reactive memory had joined. Day 15 to 85 contractors were CD4/CD8 balanced; later expanders leaned CD4+.

MiXCR was run by TCRdb on the 5' RACE reads, yielding one entry per CDR3 protein. The data hold approximately 190,000 distinct CDR3 sequences, with approximately 16% observed a single time. V was trimmed by 0 bases and J by 3 bases, leaving 8 bases between them. The CDR3 is made up of 15 amino acids. Germline V lookup: CDR1 LGHNA, CDR2 YSLEER. Sample: PBMCs or a T cell subset sorted from them (not recorded which). This sequence originates from an adult woman who had mild COVID-19 (a few samples of this study predate the infection). Cell type and time point are not known. J is TRBJ2-2 and V is TRBV4-3, with D tentatively TRBD2 (5 bases). This CDR3 is CASSQDRADTGELFF. CDR3 DNA sequence: TGCGCCAGCAGCCAAGACAGAGCGGACACCGGGGAGCTGTTTTTT.